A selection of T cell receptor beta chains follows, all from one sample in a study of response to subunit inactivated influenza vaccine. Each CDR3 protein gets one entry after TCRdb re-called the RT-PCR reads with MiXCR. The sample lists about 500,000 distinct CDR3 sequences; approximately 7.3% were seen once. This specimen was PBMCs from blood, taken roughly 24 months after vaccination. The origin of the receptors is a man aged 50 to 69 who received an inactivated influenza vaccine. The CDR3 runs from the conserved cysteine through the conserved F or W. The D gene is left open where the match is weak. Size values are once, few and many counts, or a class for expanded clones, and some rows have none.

TGCAGTGCTGGACGGGGACAGGGAATTCGAGCAGGCAATGAGCAGTTCTTC | CSAGRGQGIRAGNEQFF | TRBJ2-1 | TRBD1 | TRBV20-1 | -
TGTGCCTCGGGAGAGGCAGATGGAAATCAGCCCCAGCATTTT | CASGEADGNQPQHF | TRBJ1-5 | - | TRBV25-1 | -
TGTGCCAGCAGTGAATCCCTAGCCGGCGAGACCCAGTACTTC | CASSESLAGETQYF | TRBJ2-5 | - | TRBV2 | few
TGTGCCAGCAGCTTAACTGAACAGGGGAGTTCACCCCTCCACTTT | CASSLTEQGSSPLHF | TRBJ1-6 | TRBD1 | TRBV7-8 | -
TGCGCCAGCAGCTTGTCCGGGGGCGACTATGGCTACACCTTC | CASSLSGGDYGYTF | TRBJ1-2 | - | TRBV5-1 | many
TGCGCCAGCAGCTGGGGACCGAGGATCTCTGGGGCCAACGTCCTGACTTTC | CASSWGPRISGANVLTF | TRBJ2-6 | - | TRBV5-1 | few
TGCGCCAGCAGGTTTGCTACAGGGGACACTGAAGCTTTCTTT | CASRFATGDTEAFF | TRBJ1-1 | TRBD1 | TRBV4-3 | many
TGTGCCAGCAGCCAAGATCAAGATAGTGGCGAGCAGTACTTC | CASSQDQDSGEQYF | TRBJ2-7 | - | TRBV4-2 | -
TGTGCCATCAGTGAGTCAAAGGGGGCGGATGGCTACACCTTC | CAISESKGADGYTF | TRBJ1-2 | TRBD1 | TRBV10-3 | -
TGTGCCAGCAGCGCCCCGACTAGCGGACGACTACAAGAGACCCAGTACTTC | CASSAPTSGRLQETQYF | TRBJ2-5 | TRBD2 | TRBV14 | few
TGTGCCAGCAGTTTGGGACTTTTCTCACCCCTCCACTTT | CASSLGLFSPLHF | TRBJ1-6 | - | TRBV6-5 | -
TGTGCCATCAATGGAGAAAACTCTGGAAACACCATATATTTT | CAINGENSGNTIYF | TRBJ1-3 | - | TRBV10-3 | few
TGCAGCGTAACGGCCCTAGCGGCCACTGAAGCTTTCTTT | CSVTALAATEAFF | TRBJ1-1 | - | TRBV29-1 | few
TGCAGCGTTGTCAGGGGTGAAAGCTACAATGAGCAGTTCTTC | CSVVRGESYNEQFF | TRBJ2-1 | - | TRBV29-1 | -
TGCAGTGCTAGGCCGGTACAGGGATTGAATGAGCAGTTCTTC | CSARPVQGLNEQFF | TRBJ2-1 | - | TRBV20-1 | many
TGCAGTGCCGCAGAGGGGCGAGAGAGCCCTACCTATGGCTACACCTTC | CSAAEGRESPTYGYTF | TRBJ1-2 | - | TRBV20-1 | -
TGTGCCACCAGCAGAGCTTATACTAGCAATCAGCCCCAGCATTTT | CATSRAYTSNQPQHF | TRBJ1-5 | - | TRBV15 | many
TGTGCCAGCAGTCGAACTCAGGAGGGGAGCGGGGAGCTGTTTTTT | CASSRTQEGSGELFF | TRBJ2-2 | - | TRBV6-5 | few
TGTGCCAGCGGCTCGGGCGCGGGCAATCAGCCCCAGCATTTT | CASGSGAGNQPQHF | TRBJ1-5 | - | TRBV9 | -
TGCGCCAGCAGCCAAGAATTGGGTCTGGGGGCAGACGGCTACACCTTC | CASSQELGLGADGYTF | TRBJ1-2 | - | TRBV4-3 | -
TGTGCCAGCAGCTTAGAAGTGGGACGCAGACCCAGGGACTTC | CASSLEVGRRPRDF | TRBJ2-4 | - | TRBV7-2 | few
TGCGCCAGCAGCTTGGCCCCGGGACTAGTCGAATACGAGCAGTACTTC | CASSLAPGLVEYEQYF | TRBJ2-7 | TRBD2 | TRBV5-1 | many
TGTGCCAGCAGCCAAGATATGAGTGCGAGGACCCAGTACTTC | CASSQDMSARTQYF | TRBJ2-5 | - | TRBV14 | many
TGTGCCATCAGTGACAGACAGAATCAGCCCCAGCATTTT | CAISDRQNQPQHF | TRBJ1-5 | - | TRBV10-3 | few
TGTGCCAGCTCACCACGGACAGGGGGCTCTGGGAACACTGAAGCTTTCTTT | CASSPRTGGSGNTEAFF | TRBJ1-1 | TRBD1 | TRBV18 | few
TGTGCCAGCAGACCAGGACCCTCGGCCGGGGAGCTGTTTTTT | CASRPGPSAGELFF | TRBJ2-2 | - | TRBV12-3/TRBV12-4 | few
TGTGCCAGCTCAAGCGGGTGGGGTCAGCCCCAGCATTTT | CASSSGWGQPQHF | TRBJ1-5 | - | TRBV18 | -
TGTGCCAGCAGGTCTCGGGGTATCGTCAATGAGCAGTTCTTC | CASRSRGIVNEQFF | TRBJ2-1 | - | TRBV9 | -
TGTGCCAGCAGTTACTCTACAGGACCCTACGAGCAGTACTTC | CASSYSTGPYEQYF | TRBJ2-7 | - | TRBV6-5 | -
TGTGCCAGCAGCCCCCACATGGCGTCGATACCGTCCAATGAGCAGTTCTTC | CASSPHMASIPSNEQFF | TRBJ2-1 | - | TRBV9 | few
TGTGCCAGCAGCCCTGGACTGCGTGGGCAGTTCTTC | CASSPGLRGQFF | TRBJ2-1 | - | TRBV11-2 | few
TGCAGTGCTAGGGGGGCCCCAAACCACTATGGCTACACCTTC | CSARGAPNHYGYTF | TRBJ1-2 | - | TRBV20-1 | many
TGCTGTGCTAGAGATTCCGGGACAGGGGTGGGGGACGAGCAGTACTTC | CCARDSGTGVGDEQYF | TRBJ2-7 | TRBD1 | TRBV20-1 | -
TGTGCCAGCAGCTTAGAGCCCCTTGGCACTGAAGCTTTCTTT | CASSLEPLGTEAFF | TRBJ1-1 | - | TRBV11-2 | many
TGTGCCAGCAGCGGACTAGCGGGGGTCATAGAAGAGACCCAGTACTTC | CASSGLAGVIEETQYF | TRBJ2-5 | TRBD2 | TRBV6-2/TRBV6-3 | many
TGTGCCAGCAGCTCCAACTCTTACACCGGGGAGCTGTTTTTT | CASSSNSYTGELFF | TRBJ2-2 | - | TRBV6-1 | -
TGCAGTGCTAAAAAGCCGACTAGCGGGAGCTTGGGAGAAGAGACCCAGTACTTC | CSAKKPTSGSLGEETQYF | TRBJ2-5 | TRBD2 | TRBV20-1 | -
TGTGCCAGCAGCTTATGGGGGGGACGGAGCTCCACCGGGGAGCTGTTTTTT | CASSLWGGRSSTGELFF | TRBJ2-2 | TRBD2 | TRBV7-8 | -
TGTGCCAGCAGCGTAGATGATAGCGGGAGGAGACTCAAAAACATTCAGTACTTC | CASSVDDSGRRLKNIQYF | TRBJ2-4 | TRBD2 | TRBV9 | -
TGTGCCAGCGAAAGGCGCTTCACCGGGGAGCTGTTTTTT | CASERRFTGELFF | TRBJ2-2 | - | TRBV6-1 | -
TGCGCCAGCAGCCTGGGCGAATCCCGGTTTGATGAGCAGTTCTTC | CASSLGESRFDEQFF | TRBJ2-1 | - | TRBV5-1 | few